This entry is about one T cell receptor beta chain. Its antigen remains unidentified. Looked up from germline, CDR1 is MNHEY and CDR2 is SVGAGI. The CDR3 extends over 15 amino acids. The V and J ends lost 5 bases and 2 bases, in that order; junction bases with no gene match: 3. Clones were sequenced by immunoSEQ multiplex PCR, and TCRdb holds only the in-frame ones, with some missing. The sample has some 15,000 clones, approximately 71% seen once. Patients had newly diagnosed, untreated stage II-IVA oral cavity squamous cell carcinoma. This entry belongs to a study of neoadjuvant anti-PD-1 for oral cavity cancer. Whole-study context: Around day 43, patients without progression received a fourth nivolumab dose before surgery.

Study findings and constraints: Only three patients per response group were TCR-analyzed; validation needed. Higher pretreatment blood Treg/Th17 ratios correlated with higher pretreatment blood and lower post-treatment tumor TCRbeta clonality.

The chain has TRBV6-5 and TRBJ2-2, with 9 bases aligning to TRBD1. The source was PBMCs, collected before nivolumab (anti-PD-1) treatment. The receptor's source is a person between 40 and 85 years old with oral cavity squamous cell carcinoma. The CDR3 DNA reads as TGTGCCAGCAGTGGGGGACAGGGCAACACCGGGGAGCTGTTTTTT. This codes for CASSGGQGNTGELFF.